The 23 T cell receptor beta chains given below trace back to one sample, sequenced in a study of T-cell reconstitution after alpha-beta-depleted transplantation in children. The library targeted TCRbeta and was prepared with unique molecular identifiers. TCRdb re-derived calls from the PCR reads in MiXCR, one entry per CDR3 protein. The table has tens of thousands of distinct CDR3 sequences, 13% to 15% seen once. This sample comprised PBMCs, mostly from graft donor cells, obtained 180 days after TCRalphabeta/CD19-depleted stem cell transplant. The source of these receptors is a male patient between 2 and 10 years old who had a stem cell transplant for acute lymphoblastic leukemia, so the T cells may come from the graft donor.

CDR3 protein: CASSPLEGHSSGLNYGYTF. CDR3 DNA: TGTGCCAGCTCACCTCTCGAGGGACATTCCTCAGGGCTTAACTATGGCTACACCTTC. The chain recombines TRBV18 with TRBJ1-2; D is possibly TRBD1 (6 bases). The germline V gene encodes CDR1 KGHSH and CDR2 LQKENI. V was trimmed by 3 bases and J by 1 base, leaving 24 bases between them. This CDR3 is built from 19 residues.

The chain joins TRBV20-1 to TRBJ2-5; maybe TRBD1 (6 bases). This CDR3 contains 12 residues. Trimming took 4 bases from V and 7 from J, leaving 13 bases between them. Germline V gene lookup returns CDR1 DFQATT and CDR2 SNEGSKA (reference sequence). In DNA form, the CDR3 reads TGCAGTGCTAAGGACAGTATTTGGACCCAGTACTTC. This sequence encodes CSAKDSIWTQYF.

The chain links TRBV5-1 to TRBJ1-1; D ambiguous. CDR3 length equals 13 residues. The germline V gene encodes CDR1 SGHRS and CDR2 YFSETQ. The V and J ends lost 3 bases and 1 base respectively, with 7 bases between them. CDR3 sequence: CASSWVENTEAFF. CDR3 sequence (DNA): TGCGCCAGCAGCTGGGTGGAGAACACTGAAGCTTTCTTT.

A few counts support this clonotype. This CDR3 reads CASSLRSAGGLDTQYF. The CDR3 nucleotides are TGTGCCAGCAGCTTACGCTCAGCGGGGGGGCTTGATACGCAGTATTTT. This chain connects TRBV11-1 to TRBJ2-3, with 10 bases fitting TRBD2. V gave up 2 bases and J gave up 6 bases; unmatched junction bases: 8. Per the germline V gene, CDR1 is SGHAT and CDR2 is FQDESV (reference sequence). CDR3 length: 16 residues.

This clonotype occurred a few times. The chain joins TRBV14 to TRBJ1-1; possibly TRBD1 for D (5 bases). Trimming cost V 4 bases and J 2 bases, with 14 bases left between them. CDR3 length equals 15 residues. Germline V gives CDR1 SGHDN, CDR2 FVKESK. CDR3 nucleotides: TGTGCCAGCAGCCGAAAAAACAGGATCAACACTGAAGCTTTCTTT. Translation gives CASSRKNRINTEAFF.

This clonotype has just a few counts. The J gene is TRBJ2-2, the V gene TRBV7-2; no reliable D call. CDR3 length: 12 residues. CDR1 is SGHTA, CDR2 FQGNSA, per germline. Trimming shortened V by 3 bases and J by 7 bases, and 6 bases separated the two germline ends. CDR3 protein: CASSLGDGELFF. Here the CDR3 DNA reads TGTGCCAGCAGCTTGGGTGACGGGGAGCTGTTTTTT.

This clonotype came up a few times. The chain joins TRBV4-3 to TRBJ1-1; D is ambiguous. The CDR3 has 19 residues. V was cut by 0 bases and J by 0 bases, with 20 bases left in between. The germline V gene encodes CDR1 LGHNA and CDR2 YSLEER. CDR3 nucleotides: TGCGCCAGCAGCCAAGATCGCGAGACAATTGTTTTCATGAACACTGAAGCTTTCTTT. Translation: CASSQDRETIVFMNTEAFF.

This clonotype was seen many times. The V and J genes are TRBV20-1 and TRBJ2-5, with D possibly matching TRBD1 (6 bases). Germline CDR1 is DFQATT and CDR2 is SNEGSKA (reference sequence). This CDR3 has 13 amino acids. V lost 4 bases and J lost 4, with 13 bases in between. The CDR3 region has the DNA TGCAGTGCTAACAGGGACCTGGGAGAGACCCAGTACTTC. It codes for CSANRDLGETQYF.

The J gene is TRBJ2-6, the V gene TRBV5-1, with 9 bases matching TRBD1. V lost 3 bases, J lost 1 base, and 8 bases stayed unmatched. Germline CDR1 is SGHRS and CDR2 is YFSETQ. The length of the CDR3 is 18 residues. CDR3 coding DNA: TGCGCCAGCAGCTCCCTACAGGGGGCGGTATCTGGGGCCAACGTCCTGACTTTC. Translation: CASSSLQGAVSGANVLTF.

V gene TRBV20-1 combines with J gene TRBJ2-5; D perhaps matches TRBD2 (6 bases). CDR3 length: 12 residues. From germline, CDR1 is DFQATT and CDR2 SNEGSKA (reference sequence). Trimming cost V 3 bases and J 7 bases, with 12 bases left between them. The DNA for the CDR3 is TGCAGTGCTAGCAGCCCAGCGGGGACCCAGTACTTC. As protein: CSASSPAGTQYF.

The J gene is TRBJ1-3, the V gene TRBV5-6; D possibly corresponds to TRBD1 (6 bases). Deletions cut 0 bases from V and 8 bases from J, with 12 bases between. The CDR3 extends over 14 amino acids. CDR1 is SGHDT, CDR2 YYEEEE, per germline. The CDR3 loop reads CASSLAYRVDTIYF. The DNA for the CDR3 is TGTGCCAGCAGCTTGGCCTACAGGGTGGACACCATATATTTT.

The J gene is TRBJ2-7, the V gene TRBV6-5; 11 bases agree with TRBD2. The CDR3 covers 17 residues. Germline values: CDR1 MNHEY, CDR2 SVGAGI. The V segment lost 2 bases and the J segment 5 bases; nucleotides outside the gene matches: 11. Here the CDR3 DNA reads TGTGCCAGCAGTTACCAGCGAACTAGCGGGAGCTACCACGAGCAGTACTTC. Its protein product is CASSYQRTSGSYHEQYF.

The V gene is TRBV9, the J gene TRBJ1-1, with a tentative D call TRBD1 (6 bases). Trimming pared 4 bases from V and 1 base from J, leaving 20 bases between. Germline loops: CDR1 SGDLS, CDR2 YYNGEE. The CDR3 spans 17 residues. CDR3 bases: TGTGCCAGCAGCCCCCGTAGGGGGGAGGGGGGGAACACTGAAGCTTTCTTT. This sequence encodes CASSPRRGEGGNTEAFF.

This clonotype has only a few counts. CDR3 in amino acids: CATSDGRGNSYNEQFF. For the CDR3, the DNA is TGTGCCACCAGTGATGGCAGGGGTAACTCCTACAATGAGCAGTTCTTC. This chain joins TRBV24-1 and TRBJ2-1; TRBD1 might be the D (6 bases). Germline V gene sequence: CDR1 KGHDR, CDR2 SFDVKD. The CDR3 has 16 amino acids. The germline V and J ends were trimmed by 3 bases and 0 bases, with 11 bases remaining between them.

This clonotype showed up just a few times. This chain uses TRBV10-3 with TRBJ2-5, with TRBD2 identical over 8 bases. Germline V gene data show CDR1 as ENHRY and CDR2 as SYGVKD. V shed 11 bases, J shed 6 bases, and the junction held 11 bases outside the gene matches. The CDR3 covers 13 residues. The CDR3, as DNA: TGTGCCCCCCACCCCCAGCGGGAGAAGACCCAGTACTTC. Its protein product is CAPHPQREKTQYF.

This clonotype has ten or more counts. The chain links TRBV20-1 to TRBJ2-7; possibly TRBD2 for D (5 bases). V was shortened by 8 bases and J by 6 bases, with 17 bases between the two germline ends. Germline CDR1 reads DFQATT; CDR2 reads SNEGSKA (reference sequence). The CDR3 length is 12 residues. This CDR3 reads CSLRAAVSEQYF. In DNA form, the CDR3 reads TGCAGTCTTAGGGCAGCGGTCTCCGAGCAGTACTTC.

This clonotype has more than one count but fewer than ten. This chain connects TRBV27 to TRBJ2-7; D might be TRBD1 or TRBD2, each matching 5 bases. In germline, CDR1 is MNHEY, CDR2 SMNVEV (reference sequence). Trimming left V 4 bases short and J 2 bases short, with 12 bases between. The CDR3 has 14 amino acids. The CDR3: CASSSGTGPYEQYF. The CDR3 nucleotides are TGTGCCAGCAGTTCTGGGACGGGGCCCTACGAGCAGTACTTC.

The V and J genes are TRBV9 and TRBJ2-7; 10 nucleotides align to TRBD2. CDR1 and CDR2 (germline): SGDLS, YYNGEE. This CDR3 has 17 residues. V dropped 4 bases and J dropped 6; count of bases not matched to a gene: 16. CDR3 region: CASSSLGLAGVTAEQYF. The CDR3 region has the DNA TGTGCCAGCAGCTCCCTCGGGCTAGCGGGGGTGACCGCCGAGCAGTACTTC.

This clonotype was detected only a few times. The gene calls are TRBV20-1 and TRBJ2-5; maybe TRBD2 (6 bases). Trimming removed 6 bases from V and 3 bases from J, with 17 bases in between. This CDR3 region has 14 residues. CDR1 DFQATT and CDR2 SNEGSKA come from the germline V gene (reference sequence). CDR3 DNA: TGCAGTGCCGAGGGGCCGACTAGAGAAGAGACCCAGTACTTC. Its translation: CSAEGPTREETQYF.

This chain connects TRBV5-1 to TRBJ1-6, with 8 bases identical to TRBD1. V shed 4 bases and J 9 bases; nucleotides not matched to a gene: 9. The germline V gene encodes CDR1 SGHRS and CDR2 YFSETQ. CDR3 length: 15 residues. The CDR3 region has the DNA TGCGCCAGCAGCGCACGACAGGGGAGGGGTTCACCCCTCCACTTT. Translating gives CASSARQGRGSPLHF.

In its sample, this clonotype was seen a few times. The V and J genes are TRBV29-1 and TRBJ2-7; 11 nucleotides line up with TRBD1. The CDR3 is 15 amino acids. CDR1 is SQVTM and CDR2 is ANQGSEA in the germline V gene. V shed 8 bases and J 5 bases; nucleotides not matched to a gene: 14. The CDR3 DNA reads as TGCAGCACTTCCGGGGGGGACAGGGGGAACCACGAGCAGTACTTC. Translating gives CSTSGGDRGNHEQYF.

This clonotype was observed a few times. The chain uses TRBV5-1 and TRBJ2-7; possibly TRBD1 for D (5 bases). The germline V gene encodes CDR1 SGHRS and CDR2 YFSETQ. The V gene lost 4 bases and the J gene lost 5 bases, with 10 bases spanning the gap. The CDR3 is made up of 12 amino acids. The CDR3 region has the DNA TGCGCCAGCAGCACAATGGGGCACGAGCAGTACTTC. Its protein product is CASSTMGHEQYF.

This clonotype was found a few times. This rearrangement joins TRBV5-1 to TRBJ1-2; D remains unclear. V was shortened by 3 bases and J by 7 bases, with 19 bases between the two germline ends. Germline-derived CDR1 and CDR2 are SGHRS and YFSETQ. CDR3 length equals 15 residues. DNA for the CDR3: TGCGCCAGCAGCTCGACCGCTCGAGGCAGTCCTGGCTACACCTTC. Translated: CASSSTARGSPGYTF.